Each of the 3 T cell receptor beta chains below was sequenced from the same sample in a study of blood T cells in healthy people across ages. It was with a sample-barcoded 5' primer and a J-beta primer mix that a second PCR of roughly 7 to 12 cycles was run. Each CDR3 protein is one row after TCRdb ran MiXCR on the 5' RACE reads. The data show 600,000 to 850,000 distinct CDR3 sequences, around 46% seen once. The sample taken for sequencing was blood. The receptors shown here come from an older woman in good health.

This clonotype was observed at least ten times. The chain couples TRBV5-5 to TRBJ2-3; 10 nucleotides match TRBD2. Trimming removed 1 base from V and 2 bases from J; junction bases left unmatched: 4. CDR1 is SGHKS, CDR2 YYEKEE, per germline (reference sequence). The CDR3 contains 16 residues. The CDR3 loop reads CASSLPSGRTTDTQYF. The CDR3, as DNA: TGTGCCAGCAGCTTGCCTAGCGGGAGAACCACAGATACGCAGTATTTT. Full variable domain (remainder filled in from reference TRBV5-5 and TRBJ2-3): DAGVTQSPTHLIKTRGQQVTLRCSPISGHKSVSWYQQVLGQGPQFIFQYYEKEERGRGNFPDRFSARQFPNYSSELNVNALLLGDSALYLCASSLPSGRTTDTQYFGPGTRLTVL.

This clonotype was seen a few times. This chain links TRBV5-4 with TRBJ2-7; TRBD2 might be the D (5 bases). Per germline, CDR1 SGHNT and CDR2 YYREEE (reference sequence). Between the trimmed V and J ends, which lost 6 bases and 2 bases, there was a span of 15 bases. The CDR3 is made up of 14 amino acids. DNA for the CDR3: TGTGCCAGCACCAATCCTAGCTCCCCCTACGAGCAGTACTTC. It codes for CASTNPSSPYEQYF.

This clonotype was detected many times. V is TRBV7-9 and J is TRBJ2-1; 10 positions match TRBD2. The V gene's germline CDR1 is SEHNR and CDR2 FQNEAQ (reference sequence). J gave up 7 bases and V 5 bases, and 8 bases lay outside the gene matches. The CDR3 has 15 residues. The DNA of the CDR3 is TGTGCCAGCAGCCAGAGCGGGGGGGCCTGGAATGAGCAGTTCTTC. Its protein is CASSQSGGAWNEQFF.